This paragraph covers one T cell receptor (beta chain) sequence. Its specificity is unknown. This sample was included in a study of beta chain features in type 1 diabetes. Sequencing targeted expressed TCRB transcripts, as all isolated RNA had been reverse transcribed. Some 3.3 million reads per sample on average were obtained from naive, central memory and regulatory T cell samples. The table came from immunoSEQ multiplex PCR; TCRdb's copy has only in-frame clones and leaves some out. This sample has hundreds of thousands of clones, with over 10% found just once. Purity exceeded 95% in all sorted populations. V was trimmed by 7 bases and J by 1 base, leaving 8 bases between them. CDR1 MDHEN and CDR2 SYDVKM come from the germline V gene. CDR3 length: 12 residues. Study-wide results and caveats: Moderate yet significant TCRB CDR3 shortening was seen in Type 1 diabetes patients in all four CD4+ subsets. Cells with high TCR expression could be over-represented by cDNA sequencing.

The source is a man aged 18 to 29 with type 1 diabetes. The sample consisted of naive CD4+ T cells from blood. This chain links TRBV28 with TRBJ2-7; no clear D. This chain's CDR3 is CASIGGSYEQYF. CDR3 nucleotide sequence: TGTGCCAGCATAGGCGGTTCCTACGAGCAGTACTTC.